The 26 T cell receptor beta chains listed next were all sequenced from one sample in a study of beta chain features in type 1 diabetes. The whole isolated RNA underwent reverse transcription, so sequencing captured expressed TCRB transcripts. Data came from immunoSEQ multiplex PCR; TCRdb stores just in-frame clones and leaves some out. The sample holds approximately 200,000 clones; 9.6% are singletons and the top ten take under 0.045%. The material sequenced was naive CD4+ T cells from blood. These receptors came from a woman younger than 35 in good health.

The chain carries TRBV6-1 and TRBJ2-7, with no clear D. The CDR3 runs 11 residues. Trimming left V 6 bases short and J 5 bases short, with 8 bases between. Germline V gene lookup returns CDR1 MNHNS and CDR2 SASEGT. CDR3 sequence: CASRAFHEQYF. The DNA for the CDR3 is TGTGCCAGCAGGGCCTTCCACGAGCAGTACTTC.

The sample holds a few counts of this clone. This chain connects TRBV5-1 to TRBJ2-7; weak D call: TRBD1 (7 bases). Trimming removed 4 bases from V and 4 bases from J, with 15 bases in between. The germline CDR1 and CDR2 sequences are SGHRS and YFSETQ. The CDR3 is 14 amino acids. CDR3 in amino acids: CASSIRQGGYEQYF. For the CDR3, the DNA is TGCGCCAGCAGCATTCGACAGGGAGGATACGAGCAGTACTTC.

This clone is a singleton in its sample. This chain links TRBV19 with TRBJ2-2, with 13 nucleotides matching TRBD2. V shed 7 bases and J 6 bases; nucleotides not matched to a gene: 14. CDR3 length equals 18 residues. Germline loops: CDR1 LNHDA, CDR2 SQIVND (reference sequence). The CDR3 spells CASTRTSGSPRSPGELFF. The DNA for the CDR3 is TGTGCCAGTACCCGGACTAGCGGGAGCCCCCGTAGTCCCGGGGAGCTGTTTTTT.

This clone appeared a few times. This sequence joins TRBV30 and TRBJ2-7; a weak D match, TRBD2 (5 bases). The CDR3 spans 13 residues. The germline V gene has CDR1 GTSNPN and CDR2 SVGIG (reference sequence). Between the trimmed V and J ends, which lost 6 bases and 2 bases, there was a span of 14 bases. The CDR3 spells CACIPLAAYEQYF. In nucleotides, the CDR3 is TGTGCCTGTATACCTCTAGCTGCCTACGAGCAGTACTTC.

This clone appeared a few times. The CDR3 spells CASRLSGRAVDFAEQFF. CDR3 nucleotides: TGTGCCAGTAGACTTAGCGGGAGGGCCGTGGATTTTGCTGAGCAGTTCTTC. The chain combines TRBV19 with TRBJ2-1; 11 nucleotides agree with TRBD2. The germline CDR1 and CDR2 sequences are LNHDA and SQIVND (reference sequence). The CDR3 length is 17 residues. V lost 6 bases and J lost 9; bases outside the gene matches: 16.

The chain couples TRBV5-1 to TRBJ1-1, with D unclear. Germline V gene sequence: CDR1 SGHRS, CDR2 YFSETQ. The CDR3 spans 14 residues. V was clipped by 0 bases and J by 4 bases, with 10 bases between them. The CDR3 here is CASSLGLESTEAFF. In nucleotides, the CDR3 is TGCGCCAGCAGCTTGGGACTCGAAAGCACTGAAGCTTTCTTT.

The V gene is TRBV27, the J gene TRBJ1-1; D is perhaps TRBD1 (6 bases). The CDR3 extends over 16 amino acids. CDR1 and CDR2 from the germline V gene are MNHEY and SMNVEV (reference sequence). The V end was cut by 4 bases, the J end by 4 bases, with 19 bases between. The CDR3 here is CASSSLQGIVSTEAFF. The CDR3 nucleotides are TGTGCCAGCAGTTCCTTACAGGGAATCGTAAGCACTGAAGCTTTCTTT.

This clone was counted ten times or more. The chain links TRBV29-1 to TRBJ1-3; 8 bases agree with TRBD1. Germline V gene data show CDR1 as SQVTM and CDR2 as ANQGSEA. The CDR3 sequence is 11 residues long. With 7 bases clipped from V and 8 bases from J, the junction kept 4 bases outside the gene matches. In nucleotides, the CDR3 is TGCAGCGCCGGACAGGGAGACACCATATATTTT. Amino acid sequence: CSAGQGDTIYF.

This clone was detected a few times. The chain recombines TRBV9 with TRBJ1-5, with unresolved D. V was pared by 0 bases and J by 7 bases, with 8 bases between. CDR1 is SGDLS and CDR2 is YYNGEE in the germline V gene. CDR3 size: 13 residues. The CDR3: CASSVEEGQPQHF. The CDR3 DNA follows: TGTGCCAGCAGCGTAGAGGAGGGACAGCCCCAGCATTTT.

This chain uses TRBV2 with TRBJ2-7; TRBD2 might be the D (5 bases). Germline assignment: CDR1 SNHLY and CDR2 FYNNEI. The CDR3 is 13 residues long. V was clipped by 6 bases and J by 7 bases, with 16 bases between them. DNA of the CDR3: TGTGCCAGCAGACCGGACGGGGTTTTAGAGCAGTACTTC. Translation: CASRPDGVLEQYF.

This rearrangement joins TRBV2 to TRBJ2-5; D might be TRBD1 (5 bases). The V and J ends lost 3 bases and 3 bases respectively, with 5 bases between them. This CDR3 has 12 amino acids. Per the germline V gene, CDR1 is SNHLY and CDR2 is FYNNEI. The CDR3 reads CASSDREETQYF. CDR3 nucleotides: TGTGCCAGCAGTGACAGGGAAGAGACCCAGTACTTC.

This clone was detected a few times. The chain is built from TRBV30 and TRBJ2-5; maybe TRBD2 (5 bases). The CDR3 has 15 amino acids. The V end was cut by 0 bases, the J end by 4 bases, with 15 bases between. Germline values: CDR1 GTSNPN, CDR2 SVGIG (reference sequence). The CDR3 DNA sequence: TGTGCCTGGAGTGTACCTCGGGGTCTCGGAGAGACCCAGTACTTC. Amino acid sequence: CAWSVPRGLGETQYF. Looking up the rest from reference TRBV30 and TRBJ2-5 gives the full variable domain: SQTIHQWPATLVQPVGSPLSLECTVEGTSNPNLYWYRQAAGRGLQLLFYSVGIGQISSEVPQNLSASRPQDRQFILSSKKLLLSDSGFYLCAWSVPRGLGETQYFGPGTRLLVL.

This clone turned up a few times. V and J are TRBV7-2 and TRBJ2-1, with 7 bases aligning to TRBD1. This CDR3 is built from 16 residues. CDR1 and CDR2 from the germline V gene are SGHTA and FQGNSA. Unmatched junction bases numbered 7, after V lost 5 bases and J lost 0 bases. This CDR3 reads CASSRQGSSSYNEQFF. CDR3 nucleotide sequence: TGTGCCAGCAGCCGACAGGGAAGTTCCTCCTACAATGAGCAGTTCTTC.

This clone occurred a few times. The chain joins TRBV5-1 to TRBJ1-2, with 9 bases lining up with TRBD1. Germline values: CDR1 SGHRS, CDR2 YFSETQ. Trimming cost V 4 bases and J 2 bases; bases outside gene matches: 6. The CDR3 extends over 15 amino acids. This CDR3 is CASSHDRGTNYGYTF. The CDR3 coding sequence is TGCGCCAGCAGCCATGACAGGGGGACCAACTATGGCTACACCTTC.

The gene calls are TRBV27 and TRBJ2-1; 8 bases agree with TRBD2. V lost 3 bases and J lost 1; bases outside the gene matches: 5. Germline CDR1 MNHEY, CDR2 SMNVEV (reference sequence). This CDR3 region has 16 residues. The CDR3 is CASSLVSGTSYNEQFF. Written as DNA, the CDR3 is TGTGCCAGCAGTTTGGTTAGCGGGACTTCCTACAATGAGCAGTTCTTC.

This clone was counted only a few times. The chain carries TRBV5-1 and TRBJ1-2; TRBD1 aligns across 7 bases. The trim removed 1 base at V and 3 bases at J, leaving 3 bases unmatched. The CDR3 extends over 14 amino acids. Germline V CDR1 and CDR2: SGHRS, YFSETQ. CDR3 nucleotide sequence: TGCGCCAGCAGCTTGAGGCAGGGGGACTATGGCTACACCTTC. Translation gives CASSLRQGDYGYTF.

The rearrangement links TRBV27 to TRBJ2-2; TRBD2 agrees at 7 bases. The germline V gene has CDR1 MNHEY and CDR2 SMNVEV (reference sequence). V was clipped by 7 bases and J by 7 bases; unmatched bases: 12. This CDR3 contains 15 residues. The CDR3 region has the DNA TGTGCCAGCACGATACTAGCGTCTCCGATCGGGGAGCTGTTTTTT. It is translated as CASTILASPIGELFF.

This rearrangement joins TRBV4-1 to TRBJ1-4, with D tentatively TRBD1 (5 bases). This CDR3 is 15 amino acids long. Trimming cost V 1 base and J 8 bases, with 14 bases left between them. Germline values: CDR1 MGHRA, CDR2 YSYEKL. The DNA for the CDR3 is TGCGCCAGCAGCCAAGGTTGGGGCAAAATGGAAAAACTGTTTTTT. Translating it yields CASSQGWGKMEKLFF.

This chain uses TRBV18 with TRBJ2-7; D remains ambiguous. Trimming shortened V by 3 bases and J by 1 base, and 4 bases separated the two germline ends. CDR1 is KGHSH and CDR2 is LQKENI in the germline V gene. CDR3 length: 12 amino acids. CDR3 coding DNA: TGTGCCAGCTCACCTCGTTCCTACGAGCAGTACTTC. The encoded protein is CASSPRSYEQYF.

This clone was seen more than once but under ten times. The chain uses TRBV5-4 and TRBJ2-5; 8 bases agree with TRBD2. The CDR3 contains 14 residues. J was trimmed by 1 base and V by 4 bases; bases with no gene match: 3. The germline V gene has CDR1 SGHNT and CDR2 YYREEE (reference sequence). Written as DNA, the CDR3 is TGTGCCAGCAGCACGCGGGGGGTCCAAGAGACCCAGTACTTC. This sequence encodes CASSTRGVQETQYF.

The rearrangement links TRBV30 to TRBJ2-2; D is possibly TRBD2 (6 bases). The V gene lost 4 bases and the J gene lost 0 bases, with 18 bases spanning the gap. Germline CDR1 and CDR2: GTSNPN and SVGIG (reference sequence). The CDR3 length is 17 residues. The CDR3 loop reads CAWKAYWGEPNTGELFF. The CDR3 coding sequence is TGTGCCTGGAAGGCTTACTGGGGGGAACCGAACACCGGGGAGCTGTTTTTT.

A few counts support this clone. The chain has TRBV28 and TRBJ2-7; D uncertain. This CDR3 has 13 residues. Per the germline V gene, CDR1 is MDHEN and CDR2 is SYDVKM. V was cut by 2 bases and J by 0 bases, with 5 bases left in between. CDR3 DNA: TGTGCCAGCAGTTTAGCAGGCTCCTACGAGCAGTACTTC. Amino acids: CASSLAGSYEQYF.

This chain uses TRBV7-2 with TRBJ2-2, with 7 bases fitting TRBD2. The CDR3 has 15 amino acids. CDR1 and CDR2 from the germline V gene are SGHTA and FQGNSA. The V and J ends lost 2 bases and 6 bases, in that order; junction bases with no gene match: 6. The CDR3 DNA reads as TGTGCCAGCAGCTTATACGGGGGGACCGCCGGGGAGCTGTTTTTT. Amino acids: CASSLYGGTAGELFF.

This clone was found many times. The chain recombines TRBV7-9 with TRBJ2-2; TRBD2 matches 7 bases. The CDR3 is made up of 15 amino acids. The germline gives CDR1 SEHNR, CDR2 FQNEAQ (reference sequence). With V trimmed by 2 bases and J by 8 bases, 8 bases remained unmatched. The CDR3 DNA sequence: TGTGCCAGCAGCTTACCCGGACTAGTTGGAGGGGAGCTGTTTTTT. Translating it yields CASSLPGLVGGELFF.

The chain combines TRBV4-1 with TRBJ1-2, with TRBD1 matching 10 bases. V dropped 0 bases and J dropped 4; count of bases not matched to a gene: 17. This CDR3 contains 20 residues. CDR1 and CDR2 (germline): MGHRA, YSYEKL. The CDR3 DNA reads TGCGCCAGCAGCCAAGAAGGGGGCCGGGACAGGGGCGTTCTCGGCTATGGCTACACCTTC. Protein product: CASSQEGGRDRGVLGYGYTF.

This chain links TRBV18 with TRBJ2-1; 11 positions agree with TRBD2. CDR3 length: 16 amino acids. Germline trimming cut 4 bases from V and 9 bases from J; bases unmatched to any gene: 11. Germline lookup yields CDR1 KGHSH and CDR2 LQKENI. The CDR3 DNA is TGTGCCAGCTCACAGGGTCTAGCGGGGGGCCCCAGTGAGCAGTTCTTC. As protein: CASSQGLAGGPSEQFF.